Listed below are T cell receptor beta chains from one sample, sequenced in a study of identical twins. TCRdb reprocessed the 5' RACE reads via MiXCR and lists one record per CDR3 protein. This table has about 890,000 distinct CDR3 sequences, around an eighth appearing once. In addition, the sample was reused for a study of yellow fever vaccine responses in identical twins.

The sequenced sample consisted of PBMCs. The receptors shown here come from a woman between 18 and 29 years old in good health. Each CDR3 is given without its conserved first and last residue. Fields, in order: V gene, clone size, J gene, CDR3 protein. Not all rows give a size; the values are once, few, many and, for expanded clones, a class.

TRBV3-1	-	TRBJ2-2	ASSAMWEQRDGTGELF
TRBV5-6	few	TRBJ2-2	ASSLRGTGFFTGELF
TRBV12-3/TRBV12-4	-	TRBJ2-1	ASSFVPDNEQF
TRBV5-1	few	TRBJ2-2	ASSLEFGGANTGELF
TRBV5-1	many	TRBJ1-2	ASSFSPQGYYGYT
TRBV24-1	many	TRBJ1-4	ATSDATGTANEKLF
TRBV5-1	-	TRBJ2-1	ASSSQRETPQRSYNEQF
TRBV12-3/TRBV12-4	-	TRBJ2-3	ASSPTTSGGSGDTQY
TRBV5-1	few	TRBJ1-1	ASSLRDPVTEAF
TRBV6-1	-	TRBJ1-2	ASNTPGLKAGYT
TRBV29-1	-	TRBJ2-1	SVTPGLAGV
TRBV12-3/TRBV12-4	few	TRBJ2-2	ASSAVLNTGELF
TRBV5-1	-	TRBJ2-4	ASSLDRREIQY
TRBV19	few	TRBJ1-5	ASSIVESNQPQH
TRBV20-1	few	TRBJ2-5	SARDRNVETQY
TRBV11-2	-	TRBJ1-2	ASTPKWQTNYGYT
TRBV21-1	-	TRBJ1-4	ASSNWGGTFGGRNEKLF
TRBV4-2	-	TRBJ2-3	ASGPGLATTDTQY
TRBV5-1	many	TRBJ2-2	ASSPTSSGRASGGELF
TRBV6-1	-	TRBJ1-1	ASTYAGQGVEAF
TRBV6-5	few	TRBJ2-5	ASSYSRLGETQY
TRBV29-1	few	TRBJ1-2	TFGGTNGYT
TRBV11-3	few	TRBJ2-3	ASSWSGGGDTQY
TRBV12-3/TRBV12-4	few	TRBJ1-6	ASRSGMGERSPLH